This TCR beta chain was observed in a study of shared clonotypes between healthy human individuals. The CDR3 sequence is 12 residues long. Germline V gene lookup returns CDR1 GTSNPN and CDR2 SVGIG (reference sequence). Trimming took off 0 bases at V and 3 bases at J, with 6 bases between the two ends. The donors were all Caucasian adults (living in Nashville, Tennessee). Study-level findings and limits: Naive CD4 clonotype sharing across four donors was around 5%.

Only one count was recorded for this clone. Its antigen is still unknown. Additional DNA sequences in this sample encode the identical CDR3. Sequencing was performed with immunoSEQ multiplex PCR; in TCRdb, only in-frame clones are kept and a portion is missing. This table has millions of clones, 95% appearing once. The chain joins TRBV30 to TRBJ2-7; D is unclear. The specimen was naive CD4+ T cells sorted from blood. Subset defined: CD45RA+ positively selected. The sequence derives from a man aged 18 to 29 in good health. The DNA for the CDR3 is TGTGCCTGGAGTGTAACCAGCTACGAGCAGTACTTC. As protein: CAWSVTSYEQYF.